This T cell receptor (beta chain) is drawn from a study of persistence of HIV-infected CD4 T cells (dated by TCRdb to the early 2020s). Concerning the study at large: The median time participants had been on suppressive ART was 8 years. Peripheral blood samples of up to roughly 180 mL were collected at multiple time points, except for a couple of participants, who underwent leukapheresis at a single time point. The clonality of all cells in each sorted population was measured by TCRbeta sequencing, and the clonality of infected cells was measured by proviral sequencing. In the cross-participant TCR cluster analysis, about eight participants were included for CMV and over five participants were included for Gag. The study isolated CMV- and HIV-1 Gag-responding CD4+ T cells from ART-treated individuals to examine antigen-driven clonal expansion of HIV-1-infected cells.

Study-wide conclusions, independent of this receptor: TCRbeta richness in CMV- and Gag-responding cells was significantly lower than in anti-CD3/anti-CD28-responding cells; CMV-responding cells had higher oligoclonality than CD3/CD28-stimulated and Gag-responding cells. Bulk TCR analyses could not be restricted to the rare CMV-responding cells that actually carried HIV-1 proviruses. Only a small number of individuals took part in the study, and only a limited range of antigens was tested. Within the same sorted populations, how oligoclonal the TCRs were correlated with how oligoclonal the proviruses were. Antigen-responding cells were enriched for expanded CDR3beta sequences that were degenerate, which suggests that CD4+ responses to CMV and Gag underwent convergent selection.

TCRbeta repertoires were sequenced from genomic DNA with the immunoSEQ hsTCRB assay version 4 in survey mode. For TCRbeta sequencing, genomic DNA was diluted to 10 ng/uL, and up to about 1 ug was used per sample. Under the source paper's analysis protocol: Analysis of the TCRbeta data was done in ImmunoSeq Analyzer 3.0, and diversity was computed on productive nucleotide rearrangements. The improved Chao index was used to estimate lower-bound TCR diversity, and the Gini coefficient was used to estimate clonality using the Immunarch R package. Nucleotide rearrangements that differed but encoded the same CDR3beta amino acid sequence were counted as separate clonotypes. Differential abundance analysis found TCRbeta sequences that were significantly enriched in antigen-responding cells compared with anti-CD3/anti-CD28-activated cells. TCRs were clustered by predicted peptide-MHC specificity with GLIPH2, both within individual participants and across merged participant data sets. TCRdb re-hosts the immuneACCESS table, in-frame sequences only. Its copies lack some clones; in the studies checked, an unresolved V gene accounts for under half of them, and the cause for the rest is not known. V and J calls and clone size are copied from that table; D and trimming were computed from the DNA. The sample contains about 32,000 clones, roughly 71% of them found a single time. Approximately 1.4% of the sample is taken by the ten largest.

The CDR3 has 13 amino acids, counting the end cysteine and phenylalanine. Here the CDR3 DNA is all that survives: 39 bases in frame from base 1. The germline V gene gives CDR1 as SNHLY and CDR2 as FYNNEI. The treatment or condition label, read with the paper, signifies: suppressive antiretroviral therapy. Cells were stimulated with a pool of overlapping HIV-1 Gag 15-mer peptides at 0.9 to 1 ug per peptide per mL. CD4+ T cells that responded were sorted based on upregulation of both CD40 ligand and CD69. HIV-1-infected adults in whom suppressive ART had been started during chronic infection were enrolled as participants. Participants had undetectable plasma HIV-1 RNA below 50 copies/mL for at least 4 years. To be included, participants needed a CD4+ T cell count above 400 cells/uL and a positive CMV serology. Before stimulation, PBMCs were isolated using density centrifugation and then depleted of CD8+ T cells. Stimulation of CD8-depleted PBMCs was carried out for around 19 hours with anti-CD28/CD49d costimulation, CD40-blocking antibody and enfuvirtide, to prevent new infections. Sorting was done on either a Beckman Coulter MoFlo Legacy or an XDP sorter, and propidium iodide was used to exclude dead cells. For samples with more than one million cells, genomic DNA was extracted with the QIAamp DNA Mini Kit, and for all other samples the Quick-DNA Microprep Kit was used.

As for this clone: Its antigen is not yet known. Germline is not matched at one junction end, which may reflect a read error.

The V gene is TRBV2 and the J gene is TRBJ1-2; TRBD1 is possibly the D segment (6 matching bases). The source was CD4+ T cells sorted from PBMCs after roughly 18-hour stimulation, collected from a patient who received antiretroviral therapy. The cell subset or site label of this sample denotes: CD40L+CD69+ CD4 T cells responding to HIV-1 Gag peptides. The source of this sequence is an adult man with HIV who was CMV-seropositive. In nucleotide form, the sequence is TGTGCCAGCAGGGAAGGGGGGAGAGGTGGCTACACCTTC. It translates as CASREGGRGGYTF.